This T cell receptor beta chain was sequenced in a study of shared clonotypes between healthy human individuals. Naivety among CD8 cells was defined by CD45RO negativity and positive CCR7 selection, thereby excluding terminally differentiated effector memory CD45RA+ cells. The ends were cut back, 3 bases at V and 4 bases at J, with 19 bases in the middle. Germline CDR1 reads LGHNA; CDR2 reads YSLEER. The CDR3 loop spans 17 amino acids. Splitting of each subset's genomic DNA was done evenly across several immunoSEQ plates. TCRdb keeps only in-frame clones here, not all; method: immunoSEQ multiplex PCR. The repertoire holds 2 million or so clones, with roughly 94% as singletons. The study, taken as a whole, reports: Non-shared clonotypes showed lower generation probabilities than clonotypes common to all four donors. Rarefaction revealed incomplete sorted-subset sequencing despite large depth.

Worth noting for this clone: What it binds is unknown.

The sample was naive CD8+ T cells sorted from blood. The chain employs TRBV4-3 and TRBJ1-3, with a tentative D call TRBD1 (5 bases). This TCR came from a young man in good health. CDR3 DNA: TGCGCCAGCAGCCACACCTACGGGGACGCGGCAGGAAACACCATATATTTT. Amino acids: CASSHTYGDAAGNTIYF.